The rows below give T cell receptor beta chains drawn from one sample of a study of blood T cell repertoires in COVID-19. Clones were sequenced by immunoSEQ multiplex PCR, and TCRdb holds only the in-frame ones, with some missing. Here the sample spans 150,000 to 200,000 clones, about nine tenths being singletons. Material for sequencing was peripheral blood. These receptors all come from a man aged 55-75 years with acute or convalescent COVID-19. CDR3s include the opening cysteine and the closing phenylalanine or tryptophan. D genes are given only for firm matches. For some rows the clone size is stated as once, few or many, or as a class when expanded; others skip it.

>TRBJ1-1|TRBV27|NA|NA
TGTGCCAGCAGTTTATCGAATCCAGGGGACACTGAAGCTTTCTTT
CASSLSNPGDTEAFF
>TRBJ2-1|TRBV11-1|NA|NA
TGTGCCAGCAGCTTAGGTAGCCACCCGCAGTTCTTC
CASSLGSHPQFF
>TRBJ2-5|TRBV9|TRBD2|NA
TGTGCCAGCAGCGTAGATACTAGCGGGAGAGAGACCCAGTACTTC
CASSVDTSGRETQYF
>TRBJ2-1|TRBV14|NA|NA
TGTGCCAGCAGCCAACCTAGCAGGTTGCCGTTCTTC
CASSQPSRLPFF
>TRBJ2-2|TRBV6-1|NA|NA
TGTGCCAGCAGTGAAGGGGTAGCCGGTACCGGGGAGCTGTTTTTT
CASSEGVAGTGELFF
>TRBJ1-6|TRBV6-4|NA|NA
TGTGCCAGCAGTGTGGACGGAGGCTATAATTCACCCCTCCACTTT
CASSVDGGYNSPLHF
>TRBJ1-2|TRBV9|NA|NA
TGTGCCAGCAGCGTAGATGCGGGCAGTTCTAACTATGGCTACACCTTC
CASSVDAGSSNYGYTF
>TRBJ2-5|TRBV7-9|NA|NA
TGTGCCAGCTCCCAGGTGGGGAGTCGAGAGACCCAGTACTTC
CASSQVGSRETQYF
>TRBJ1-1|TRBV18|NA|NA
TGTGCCAGCTCGTCGGGGAACACTGAAGCTTTCTTT
CASSSGNTEAFF
>TRBJ1-1|TRBV12-2|NA|NA
TGTGCAAGTCGCTTACAAGGACAGGGTCTAACTGAAGCTTTCTTT
CASRLQGQGLTEAFF
>TRBJ1-2|TRBV6-5|NA|few
TGTGCCAGCAGCCAACCTGGGGAGTTTCTCTATGGCTACACCTTC
CASSQPGEFLYGYTF
>TRBJ2-2|TRBV19|TRBD2|NA
TGTGCCAGTAGTAAAACTAGCGGGGGATACACCGGGGAGCTGTTTTTT
CASSKTSGGYTGELFF
>TRBJ1-5|TRBV7-2|TRBD1|once
TGTGCCAGCAGCGCAGGGGGCCGCCAGCCCCAGCATTTT
CASSAGGRQPQHF
>TRBJ2-3|TRBV6-5|TRBD1|NA
TGTGCCAGCAGCAGGGGGCTGTTTAGCACAGATACGCAGTATTTT
CASSRGLFSTDTQYF
>TRBJ1-2|TRBV7-9|TRBD1|once
TGTGCCAGCAGCTTCGACAGGGTTAACTATGGCTACACCTTC
CASSFDRVNYGYTF
>TRBJ2-2|TRBV29-1|TRBD2|NA
TGCAGCGTGGGACTAGCGGGAGGGCGACCGAACACCGGGGAGCTGTTTTTT
CSVGLAGGRPNTGELFF
>TRBJ1-4|TRBV29-1|TRBD1|many
TGCAGCGTCCGGTTTTCAGACAGGGCTAATGAAAAACTGTTTTTT
CSVRFSDRANEKLFF
>TRBJ1-2|TRBV19|NA|NA
TGTGCCAGTAGTATAGCCGATGGCTACACCTTC
CASSIADGYTF
>TRBJ1-3|TRBV2|NA|NA
TGTGCCAGTAGTATCGGAGGATTGGGCGGAAACACCATATATTTT
CASSIGGLGGNTIYF
>TRBJ1-1|TRBV12-3/TRBV12-4|NA|once
TGTGCCAGCAGTTTATCGGGGGTAACTGAAGCTTTCTTT
CASSLSGVTEAFF
>TRBJ1-1|TRBV6-1|NA|NA
TGTGCCAGCAGTGATAACAGGAACACTGAAGCTTTCTTT
CASSDNRNTEAFF
>TRBJ2-3|TRBV5-1|NA|NA
TGCGCCAGCAGCTTCGCGGCTTCCACAGATACGCAGTATTTT
CASSFAASTDTQYF
>TRBJ2-1|TRBV11-3|NA|NA
TGTGCCAGCAGCGAAGCGGTCTCCTACAATGAGCAGTTCTTC
CASSEAVSYNEQFF
>TRBJ1-1|TRBV19|NA|NA
TGTGCCAGTAGTAACGGGTTCACTGAAGCTTTCTTT
CASSNGFTEAFF
>TRBJ1-5|TRBV10-1|TRBD1|NA
TGCGCCAGCAGAGGAACTGGACAGGGGAGGAGATATAGCAATCAGCCCCAGCATTTT
CASRGTGQGRRYSNQPQHF
>TRBJ1-2|TRBV24-1|NA|few
TGTGCCACCAGTGATTTGGGGGCGAACTATGGCTACACCTTC
CATSDLGANYGYTF
>TRBJ2-3|TRBV29-1|TRBD2|NA
TGCAGCGTTGATCCAGCGGGGGCGGGAGATACGCAGTATTTT
CSVDPAGAGDTQYF
>TRBJ2-1|TRBV11-1|TRBD1|NA
TGTGCCAGCAGCTTGACAGGGCTCAGCAATGAGCAGTTCTTC
CASSLTGLSNEQFF
>TRBJ2-1|TRBV19|NA|NA
TGTGCCAGTAGTATAGGGCGGGCTGTGATTTACAATGAGCAGTTCTTC
CASSIGRAVIYNEQFF
>TRBJ1-2|TRBV19|NA|once
TGTGCCAGTAGTAAACATATCTATGGCTACACCTTC
CASSKHIYGYTF
>TRBJ1-4|TRBV19|TRBD1|NA
TGTGCCAGTAGTGGGACAGCAACTAATGAAAAACTGTTTTTT
CASSGTATNEKLFF
>TRBJ2-1|TRBV24-1|NA|NA
TGTGCCACCAGTAATCCGGGGTTCAATGAGCAGTTCTTC
CATSNPGFNEQFF
>TRBJ1-6|TRBV9|TRBD1|NA
TGTGCCAGCAGCGTCCTTCCAGGGACAGAAAATTCACCCCTCCACTTT
CASSVLPGTENSPLHF
>TRBJ2-1|TRBV24-1|TRBD2|NA
TGTGCCACCAGTGACTCGACTAGCGGGGGGATCAATGAGCAGTTCTTC
CATSDSTSGGINEQFF
>TRBJ2-1|TRBV24-1|TRBD2|NA
TGTGCCACCAGTGATCCGCGGGGGGGGAACTACAATGAGCAGTTCTTC
CATSDPRGGNYNEQFF
>TRBJ2-2|TRBV7-3|NA|NA
TGTGCCAGCAGCTTAATTGCAGGGTCCACCGGGGAGCTGTTTTTT
CASSLIAGSTGELFF
>TRBJ1-5|TRBV19|NA|NA
TGTGCCAGTAGTATAGACCCCGGGGGGGCAGGGCAGCCCCAGCATTTT
CASSIDPGGAGQPQHF
>TRBJ2-7|TRBV18|NA|NA
TGTGCCAGCTCACCATACCAGGGGACCTACGAGCAGTACTTC
CASSPYQGTYEQYF
>TRBJ2-1|TRBV27|TRBD2|once
TGTGCCAGCAGTTTCGGACTAGCGGGATACGATGAGCAGTTCTTC
CASSFGLAGYDEQFF
>TRBJ2-7|TRBV18|NA|NA
TGTGCCAGCTCAAAGACAGGAATCTCCTACGAGCAGTACTTC
CASSKTGISYEQYF
>TRBJ2-3|TRBV29-1|TRBD2|once
TGCAGCGTCCCTCGGGAGCGGGAGGCCTCAGATACGCAGTATTTT
CSVPREREASDTQYF
>TRBJ2-5|TRBV7-2|TRBD1|NA
TGTGCCAGCAGCTCTCGACAGGGCTGGACGACCCAGTACTTC
CASSSRQGWTTQYF
>TRBJ2-7|TRBV6-6|NA|NA
TGTGCCAGCAGTTCCCTAGCAGAAGACTACGAGCAGTACTTC
CASSSLAEDYEQYF
>TRBJ2-2|TRBV24-1|NA|NA
TGTGCCACCAGTGAAAGGACACTTTTGAACACCGGGGAGCTGTTTTTT
CATSERTLLNTGELFF
>TRBJ1-1|TRBV5-4|NA|NA
TGTGCCAGCAGCTTCGTAGGCACAGGGAGCACTGAAGCTTTCTTT
CASSFVGTGSTEAFF